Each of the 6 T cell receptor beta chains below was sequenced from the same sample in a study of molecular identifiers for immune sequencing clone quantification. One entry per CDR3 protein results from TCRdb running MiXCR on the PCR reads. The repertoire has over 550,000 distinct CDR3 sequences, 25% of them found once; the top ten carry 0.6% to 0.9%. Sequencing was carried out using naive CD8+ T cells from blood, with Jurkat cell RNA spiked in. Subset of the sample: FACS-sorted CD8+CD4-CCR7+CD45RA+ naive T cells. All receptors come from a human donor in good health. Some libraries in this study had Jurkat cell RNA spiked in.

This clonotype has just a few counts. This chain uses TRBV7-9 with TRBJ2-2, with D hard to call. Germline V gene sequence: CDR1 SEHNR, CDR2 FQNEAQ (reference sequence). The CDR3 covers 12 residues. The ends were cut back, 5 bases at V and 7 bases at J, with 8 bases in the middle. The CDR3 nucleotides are TGTGCCAGCAGCCGGACCGGCGGGGAGCTGTTTTTT. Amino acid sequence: CASSRTGGELFF.

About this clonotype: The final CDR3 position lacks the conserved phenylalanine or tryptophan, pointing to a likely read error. Here the CDR3 DNA reads TGTGCCAGCAGCTTACTCGGGAGCTCCTACGAGCAGTACCTC. Protein: CASSLLGSSYEQYL. The gene calls are TRBV7-2 and TRBJ2-7; maybe TRBD2 (6 bases). The ends were cut back, 2 bases at V and 0 bases at J, with 8 bases in the middle. The CDR3 has 14 residues. Germline CDR1 reads SGHTA; CDR2 reads FQGNSA.

CDR3 sequence (DNA): TGTGCCAGCAGCTTAGATCGGGGGGCGCGGCACGAGCAGTACTTC. Protein: CASSLDRGARHEQYF. The gene calls are TRBV7-6 and TRBJ2-7, with D tentatively TRBD2 (7 bases). Trimming pared 1 base from V and 5 bases from J, leaving 15 bases between. Per germline, CDR1 SGHVS and CDR2 FNYEAQ. This CDR3 spans 15 amino acids.

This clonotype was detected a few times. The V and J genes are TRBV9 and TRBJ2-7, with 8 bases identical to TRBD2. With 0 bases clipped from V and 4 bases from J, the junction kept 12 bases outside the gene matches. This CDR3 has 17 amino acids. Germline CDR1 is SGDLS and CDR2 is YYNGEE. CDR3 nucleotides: TGTGCCAGCAGCGTAGGGGCGGGAGGTTCAACCCTATACGAGCAGTACTTC. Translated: CASSVGAGGSTLYEQYF.

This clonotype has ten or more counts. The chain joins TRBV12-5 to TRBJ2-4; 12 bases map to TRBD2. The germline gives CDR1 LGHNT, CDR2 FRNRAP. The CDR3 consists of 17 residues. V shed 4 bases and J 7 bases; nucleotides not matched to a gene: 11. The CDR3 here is CASGSWTSGERGNIQYF. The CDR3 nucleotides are TGTGCTAGTGGTTCCTGGACTAGCGGGGAGCGGGGGAACATTCAGTACTTC.

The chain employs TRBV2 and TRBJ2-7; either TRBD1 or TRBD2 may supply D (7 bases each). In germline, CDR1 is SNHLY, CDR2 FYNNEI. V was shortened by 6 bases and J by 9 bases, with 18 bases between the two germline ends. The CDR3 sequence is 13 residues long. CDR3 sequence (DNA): TGTGCCAGCAGCCTGACAGGGTCGGGAGGGCAGTACTTC. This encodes CASSLTGSGGQYF. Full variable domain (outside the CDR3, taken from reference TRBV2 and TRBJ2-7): EPEVTQTPSHQVTQMGQEVILRCVPISNHLYFYWYRQILGQKVEFLVSFYNNEISEKSEIFDDQFSVERPDGSNFTLKIRSTKLEDSAMYFCASSLTGSGGQYFGPGTRLTVT.